This T cell receptor beta chain was identified during a study of T cells in Graves' hyperthyroidism and ophthalmopathy. The overall study: At the time of initial diagnosis and before any treatment, peripheral blood was collected.

Amplified TCR beta CDR3 regions came from RNA transcripts. The TCR CDR3 first-round RT-PCR relied on the HTBI primer set. TCRdb fed the multiplex PCR reads into MiXCR, producing one record per CDR3 protein. The sample has approximately 620,000 distinct CDR3 sequences; about 15% are singletons. This clonotype was picked up many times. What it recognizes is unknown. Patients aged 18 to 65 had newly diagnosed hyperthyroidism that had lasted under 2 months. Study outcomes and limitations: Also found in blood were most expanded thyroid clonotypes above 0.001.

The CDR3 is made up of 16 amino acids. The germline V gene has CDR1 KGHSH and CDR2 LQKENI. The junction had 8 bases not matched to a gene; V was cut back by 6 bases and J by 3 bases. The V call is TRBV18, the J call TRBJ2-3, with TRBD2 matching over 11 bases. This clonotype originated in a woman aged 25 to 39 with Graves' hyperthyroidism that later progressed to Graves' ophthalmopathy. Sequencing input: blood. The CDR3 nucleotides read TGTGCCAGCTCTGCAGTCGGACTAGCGGGTACAGATACGCAGTATTTT. This sequence encodes CASSAVGLAGTDTQYF.